This T cell receptor (beta chain) was retrieved from a study of CD8+CD57+ T cells in acquired aplastic anemia. Background on the study: When averaged, DNA from sorted CD4+ and CD8+ cells came to around 3.1 ug. Whole-study results and caveats: Patients and controls were found to share 25 to 30 CD8+ CDR3 sequences.

Patients sequenced had flow cytometry evidence of CD8+CD57+ cell expansion. As a group, the patients uniformly had severe acquired aplastic anemia. Patients were therapy-naive when their blood was sampled. The TCR beta profiling, which covered VDJ combination and CDR3 sequence, was carried out using genomic DNA as the template. TCRdb itself ran the reads through MiXCR, one entry per CDR3 protein. The data contain 200,000 to 250,000 distinct CDR3 sequences, 55% to 65% of them singletons. From germline, CDR1 is WNHNN and CDR2 SYGVQD (reference sequence). With V trimmed by 8 bases and J by 4 bases, 7 bases remained unmatched. The CDR3 spans 13 residues. A note on this clonotype: Its antigen is not known.

The V gene is TRBV10-1, the J gene TRBJ2-7; 8 nucleotides agree with TRBD2. What was sequenced was sorted CD4+, CD8+, or CD8+CD57+ T cells (not recorded which) from PBMCs. This TCR derives from a human donor with aplastic anemia. CDR3 bases: TGCGCCAGCGCCCCAGCGGGGGAATACGAGCAGTACTTC. Protein product: CASAPAGEYEQYF.